This TCR beta chain was obtained from a study of cytomegalovirus exposure and HLA in healthy donors. Germline V CDR1 and CDR2: MRHNA, SNTAGT. Trimming took 8 bases from V and 0 from J; bases not matched to a gene: 1. The CDR3 consists of 13 residues. In the case of this clone: Its antigen is undetermined.

Findings of the study overall: Later, an analysis showed that TCR beta chains associated with HLA were more clonally expanded than others that were equally common. Reportedly, fewer N-insertions than the approximately 650-donor mean appeared in an Asian-associated ancestry cluster in a later analysis. CMV serostatus was the sole immune exposure information available.

Vbeta (60) and Jbeta (13) primers were used in the PCR. Libraries were prepared by immunoSEQ multiplex PCR; TCRdb keeps only in-frame clonotypes and omits some of them. The sample carries more than 85,000 clones, roughly three fifths recorded once. V gene TRBV6-4 combines with J gene TRBJ2-3, with 8 nucleotides matching TRBD2. Sequencing used PBMCs. The source of this sequence is a woman in her twenties or thirties in good health and CMV-seronegative. CDR3 residues: CASGGGSTDTQYF. CDR3 coding DNA: TGTGCCAGCGGCGGGGGGAGCACAGATACGCAGTATTTT.